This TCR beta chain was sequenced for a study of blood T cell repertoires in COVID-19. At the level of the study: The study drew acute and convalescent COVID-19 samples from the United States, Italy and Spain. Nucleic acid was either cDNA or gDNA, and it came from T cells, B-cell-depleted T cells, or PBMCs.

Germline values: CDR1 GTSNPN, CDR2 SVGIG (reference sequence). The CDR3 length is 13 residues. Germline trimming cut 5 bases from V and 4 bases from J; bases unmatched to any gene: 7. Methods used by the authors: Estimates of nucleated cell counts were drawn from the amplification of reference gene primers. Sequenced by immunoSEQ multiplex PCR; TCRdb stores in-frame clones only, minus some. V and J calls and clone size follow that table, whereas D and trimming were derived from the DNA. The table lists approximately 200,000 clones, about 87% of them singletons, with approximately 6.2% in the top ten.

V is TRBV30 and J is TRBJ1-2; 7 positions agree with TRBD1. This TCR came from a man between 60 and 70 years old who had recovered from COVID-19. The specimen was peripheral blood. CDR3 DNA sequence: TGTGCCTGGGAACAGGGGCATGGCTATGGCTACACCTTC. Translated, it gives CAWEQGHGYGYTF.